This TCR beta chain was identified in a study of cytotoxic CD8 clonotypes in ibrutinib-treated CLL. Study-level information: The patient breakdown showed under 12 relapsed/refractory and approximately 15 treatment-naive cases, with 17 IGHV unmutated. Productive templates per sample averaged approximately 250,000; productive rearrangements, approximately 93,000.

Generated by immunoSEQ multiplex PCR, the TCRdb table keeps only in-frame clones and is missing some. The profile shows 150,000 to 200,000 clones, about 88% of them singletons. With regard to this clone: Its antigen is not identified.

The CDR3 consists of 16 residues. CDR1 and CDR2 from the germline V gene are MGHDK and SYGVNS. With 2 bases removed from V and 6 bases from J, the gap between germline ends came to 16 bases. Study-wide results and caveats: Baseline clonality, above age-matched healthy donor levels, tracked circulating CD8+ T-cell counts.

The clonotype comes from a human donor with chronic lymphocytic leukemia. Specimen: PBMCs, collected at disease progression, from a patient treated with ibrutinib. The rearrangement joins TRBV25-1 to TRBJ1-4, with D possibly being TRBD1 (6 bases). CDR3 DNA: TGTGCCAGCAGTGAAGATGGCAGGGGAAAATATGAAAAACTGTTTTTT. Translating it yields CASSEDGRGKYEKLFF. Complete variable domain (other parts from reference TRBV25-1 and TRBJ1-4): EADIYQTPRYLVIGTGKKITLECSQTMGHDKMYWYQQDPGMELHLIHYSYGVNSTEKGDLSSESTVSRIRTEHFPLTLESARPSHTSQYLCASSEDGRGKYEKLFFGSGTQLSVL.